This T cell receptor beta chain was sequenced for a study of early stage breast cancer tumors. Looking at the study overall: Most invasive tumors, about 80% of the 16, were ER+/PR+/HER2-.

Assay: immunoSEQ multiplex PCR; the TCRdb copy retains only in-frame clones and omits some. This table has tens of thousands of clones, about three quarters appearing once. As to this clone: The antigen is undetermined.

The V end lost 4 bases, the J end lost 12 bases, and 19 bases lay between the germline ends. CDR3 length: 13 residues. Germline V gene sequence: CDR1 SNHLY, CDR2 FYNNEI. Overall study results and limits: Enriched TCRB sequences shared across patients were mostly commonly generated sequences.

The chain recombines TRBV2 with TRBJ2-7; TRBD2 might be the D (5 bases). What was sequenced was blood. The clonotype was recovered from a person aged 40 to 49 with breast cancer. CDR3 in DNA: TGTGCCAGCAGTGGGCCCACTAGGGATGATTTGTACTTC. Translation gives CASSGPTRDDLYF.